This T cell receptor (beta chain) was captured in a study of T cells in pancreatic ductal adenocarcinoma. This clone was counted a single time. Its antigen is undetermined. V dropped 3 bases and J dropped 10; count of bases not matched to a gene: 7. Germline V gene data show CDR1 as SGHRS and CDR2 as YFSETQ. The CDR3 has 13 amino acids. No neoadjuvant therapy was given to the selected pancreatic ductal adenocarcinoma patients before their surgery. Study results and limitations: This surgical cohort overrepresents the minority presenting with early-stage disease. Compared with tumor, blood showed more total productive templates and around 8.4-fold more clonotypes. Tumor-versus-blood clonality comparisons may be biased toward lower tumor diversity. No significant tumor-blood clonality difference; means were about 0.11 and 0.078.

This table comes from immunoSEQ multiplex PCR, and its TCRdb copy is limited to in-frame clones, with some not included. The table lists roughly 8,800 clones, around 66% of them singletons. The receptor was derived from a human donor with pancreatic ductal adenocarcinoma. The genes are TRBV5-1 and TRBJ1-5, with TRBD1 matching 7 bases. The sequenced sample was pancreatic tumor tissue. The CDR3 coding sequence is TGCGCCAGCAGCTCCTCCGGGACAGATCCCCAGCATTTT. Its protein product is CASSSSGTDPQHF.